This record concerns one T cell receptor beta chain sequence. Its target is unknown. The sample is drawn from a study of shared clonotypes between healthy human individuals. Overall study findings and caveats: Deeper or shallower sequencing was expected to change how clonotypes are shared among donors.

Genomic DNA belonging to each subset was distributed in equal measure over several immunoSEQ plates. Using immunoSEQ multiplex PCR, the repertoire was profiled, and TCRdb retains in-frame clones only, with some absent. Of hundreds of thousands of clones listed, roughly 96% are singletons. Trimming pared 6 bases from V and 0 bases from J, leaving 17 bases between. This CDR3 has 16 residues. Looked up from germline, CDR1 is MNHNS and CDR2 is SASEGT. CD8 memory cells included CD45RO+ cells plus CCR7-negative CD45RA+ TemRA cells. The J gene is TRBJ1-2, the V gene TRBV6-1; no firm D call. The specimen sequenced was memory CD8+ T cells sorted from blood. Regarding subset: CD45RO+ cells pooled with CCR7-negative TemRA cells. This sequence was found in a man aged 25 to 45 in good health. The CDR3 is CASREHPGPPNYGYTF. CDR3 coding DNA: TGTGCCAGCAGGGAACATCCGGGTCCGCCTAACTATGGCTACACCTTC.